One T cell receptor beta chain is described in this entry. Antigen: not known. The sample belongs to a study of shared clonotypes between healthy human individuals. CDR1 KGHSH and CDR2 LQKENI come from the germline V gene. Trimming took off 2 bases at V and 7 bases at J, with 15 bases between the two ends. This CDR3 is built from 15 residues. Each donor was a Caucasian adult residing in Nashville, Tennessee. Here immunoSEQ multiplex PCR was the method, and the copy in TCRdb shows in-frame clones only, minus some. The sample gives approximately 1.1 million clones, approximately 80% of which show up once; 0.4% to 0.55% is in the top ten. The study's findings and limits: Estimated clonotype richness was generally higher in naive than memory subsets. Sampling involved blood alone; tissue repertoires likely differ. Generation probabilities of non-shared clonotypes were lower (relative to those shared by all four donors).

The gene calls are TRBV18 and TRBJ1-5; perhaps TRBD1 as D (6 bases). The clonotype comes from a man aged 18 to 29 in good health. Some clones in this sample may be carry-over from other donors' samples. What was sequenced was memory CD4+ T cells from PBMCs. As for subset: CD45RA-negative fraction. CDR3 sequence: CASSPVGGQGQPQHF. The CDR3, as DNA: TGTGCCAGCTCACCAGTGGGGGGGCAAGGACAGCCCCAGCATTTT.